Shown below are 32 T cell receptor beta chains from a single sample sequenced in a study of blood T cell repertoires in COVID-19. Libraries were prepared by immunoSEQ multiplex PCR; TCRdb keeps only in-frame clonotypes and omits some of them. The table records 400,000 to 450,000 clones, about 89% of them present only once. Input material: peripheral blood. Receptors were obtained from a woman between 40 and 50 years old with COVID-19, enrolled during active disease.

This chain joins TRBV7-8 and TRBJ2-7; 7 nucleotides line up with TRBD1. Trimming removed 4 bases from V and 2 bases from J; junction bases left unmatched: 5. Per the germline V gene, CDR1 is SGHVS and CDR2 is FQNEAQ. The CDR3 contains 14 residues. CDR3 sequence reads: CASSSWTGTYEQYF. The CDR3 DNA sequence: TGTGCCAGCAGCTCGTGGACAGGAACCTACGAGCAGTACTTC.

The chain employs TRBV24-1 and TRBJ2-1; 7 bases are a match to TRBD2. Germline V gene lookup returns CDR1 KGHDR and CDR2 SFDVKD. This CDR3 is 15 amino acids long. With 9 bases clipped from V and 0 bases from J, the junction kept 7 bases outside the gene matches. The CDR3 bases are TGTGCCACCGCCGAGCGGGGTAGCTCCTACAATGAGCAGTTCTTC. Translated, it gives CATAERGSSYNEQFF.

This clone has only one observation. The rearrangement uses TRBV6-5 and TRBJ1-4; TRBD1 aligns across 9 bases. This CDR3 is built from 14 residues. Germline CDR1 is MNHEY and CDR2 is SVGAGI. The J segment lost 8 bases and the V segment lost 6 bases, leaving 7 bases of the junction unmatched. CDR3 loop: CASSGTGRGEKLFF. The CDR3 DNA sequence: TGTGCCAGCAGCGGGACAGGGCGTGGCGAAAAACTGTTTTTT.

The chain joins TRBV6-5 to TRBJ1-6, with 11 bases aligning to TRBD1. In germline, CDR1 is MNHEY, CDR2 SVGAGI. After removal of 4 bases from V and 8 bases from J, the junction contained 7 bases not matched to a gene. CDR3 size: 16 residues. The CDR3 loop reads CASSSDRGRIDSPLHF. CDR3 DNA sequence: TGTGCCAGCAGTTCGGACAGGGGGCGAATTGATTCACCCCTCCACTTT.

V and J are TRBV19 and TRBJ2-2, with D uncertain. V gave up 1 base and J gave up 9 bases, with 6 bases separating them. The CDR3 contains 12 residues. Looked up from germline, CDR1 is LNHDA and CDR2 is SQIVND (reference sequence). For the CDR3, the DNA is TGTGCCAGTAGTATAGTGTGGCGGGAGCTGTTTTTT. Its translation: CASSIVWRELFF. The variable domain in full, completed from reference TRBV19 and TRBJ2-2, reads DGGITQSPKYLFRKEGQNVTLSCEQNLNHDAMYWYRQDPGQGLRLIYYSQIVNDFQKGDIAEGYSVSREKKESFPLTVTSAQKNPTAFYLCASSIVWRELFFGEGSRLTVL.

The chain has TRBV10-3 and TRBJ2-7; possible D gene TRBD1, 6 bases. V gave up 6 bases and J gave up 0 bases, with 9 bases separating them. This CDR3 is 13 amino acids long. The germline gives CDR1 ENHRY, CDR2 SYGVKD. CDR3 region: CAISMDSSYEQYF. The CDR3 DNA follows: TGTGCCATCAGCATGGACAGCTCCTACGAGCAGTACTTC.

This clone was detected only once. This sequence joins TRBV5-4 and TRBJ1-1, with D hard to call. The germline V gene has CDR1 SGHNT and CDR2 YYREEE (reference sequence). This CDR3 has 15 residues. Trimming left V 0 bases short and J 6 bases short, with 15 bases between. CDR3 in DNA: TGTGCCAGCAGCTTGGGGTCCGGGATTGAATCTGAAGCTTTCTTT. It codes for CASSLGSGIESEAFF.

This clone was observed once. The chain has TRBV7-2 and TRBJ1-2; 8 bases match TRBD1. Germline values: CDR1 SGHTA, CDR2 FQGNSA. J lost 5 bases, V lost 4 bases, and 12 bases had no gene match. CDR3 length: 16 residues. CDR3 in amino acids: CASSSVPQGGGYGYTF. The CDR3 DNA reads TGTGCCAGCAGCTCCGTACCACAGGGGGGAGGGTATGGCTACACCTTC.

V gene TRBV19 combines with J gene TRBJ2-7; tentative D call: TRBD1 (5 bases). Trimming removed 2 bases from V and 3 bases from J, with 17 bases in between. This CDR3 is built from 16 residues. Germline V gene sequence: CDR1 LNHDA, CDR2 SQIVND (reference sequence). CDR3 sequence (DNA): TGTGCCAGTAGTATAAAGGGGATCGCCAGGGACTACGAGCAGTACTTC. Amino acid sequence: CASSIKGIARDYEQYF.

CDR3 in amino acids: CASGQGPGQPQHF. The DNA of the CDR3 is TGTGCCAGCGGACAGGGTCCCGGTCAGCCCCAGCATTTT. This sequence joins TRBV27 and TRBJ1-5, with 8 bases identical to TRBD1. The trim removed 8 bases at V and 6 bases at J, leaving 6 bases unmatched. The CDR3 contains 13 residues. The germline V gene has CDR1 MNHEY and CDR2 SMNVEV (reference sequence).

The chain is built from TRBV4-1 and TRBJ1-2; 8 bases agree with TRBD1. The trim removed 6 bases at V and 0 bases at J, leaving 12 bases unmatched. CDR3 length: 17 residues. Germline-derived CDR1 and CDR2 are MGHRA and YSYEKL. The CDR3 coding sequence is TGCGCCAGCAGTGGGAAGATGACAGGGGCATCTAACTATGGCTACACCTTC. It specifies CASSGKMTGASNYGYTF.

V is TRBV2 and J is TRBJ1-2; no clear D. Germline-derived CDR1 and CDR2 are SNHLY and FYNNEI. Trimming pared 6 bases from V and 8 bases from J, leaving 16 bases between. The CDR3 runs 13 residues. The CDR3 protein is CASRRYSPQGYTF. The CDR3 DNA reads as TGTGCCAGCAGGCGGTATTCCCCGCAGGGCTACACCTTC.

This clone was seen only a few times. The chain couples TRBV29-1 to TRBJ2-1, with a possible D match to TRBD2 (6 bases). The CDR3 runs 14 residues. Between the trimmed V and J ends, which lost 6 bases and 5 bases, there was a span of 17 bases. The V gene's germline CDR1 is SQVTM and CDR2 ANQGSEA. The CDR3, as DNA: TGCAGCGTGATGGGGGGTTCCCGGAACAATGAGCAGTTCTTC. It translates to CSVMGGSRNNEQFF.

In nucleotides, the CDR3 is TGTGCCAGCAGCCTGGGGGACAGGGGCCGGGTTGAAGCTTTCTTT. Its translation: CASSLGDRGRVEAFF. V usage is TRBV28 and J usage is TRBJ1-1, with 10 bases fitting TRBD1. V dropped 6 bases and J dropped 7; count of bases not matched to a gene: 11. The CDR3 has 15 amino acids. From germline, CDR1 is MDHEN and CDR2 SYDVKM.

The rearrangement joins TRBV27 to TRBJ2-1; 11 bases match TRBD2. Trimming at V came to 5 bases and at J to 4 bases, leaving 4 bases not matched to a gene. This CDR3 is built from 15 residues. Germline V gives CDR1 MNHEY, CDR2 SMNVEV (reference sequence). CDR3 nucleotides: TGTGCCAGCAGTCAGGGGACTAGCGGATACAATGAGCAGTTCTTC. Its translation: CASSQGTSGYNEQFF.

The gene calls are TRBV2 and TRBJ2-1, with 10 bases that match TRBD2. V lost 1 base to trimming and J lost 15 bases; unmatched junction nucleotides: 24. Germline CDR1 and CDR2: SNHLY and FYNNEI. This CDR3 region has 19 residues. The CDR3 sequence is CASSEESPRLAGEGDWRFF. The CDR3 DNA reads as TGTGCCAGCAGTGAAGAAAGCCCACGGCTAGCGGGAGAGGGTGACTGGCGGTTCTTC.

The rearrangement uses TRBV5-1 and TRBJ1-1; perhaps TRBD1 as D (6 bases). Trimming pared 7 bases from V and 1 base from J, leaving 11 bases between. The CDR3 covers 13 residues. CDR1 is SGHRS, CDR2 YFSETQ, per germline. CDR3 protein: CASCRRGNTEAFF. CDR3 sequence (DNA): TGCGCCAGCTGTCGCAGGGGGAACACTGAAGCTTTCTTT.

The chain's CDR3 is CASSSGRGRGSNQPQHF. CDR3 nucleotides: TGTGCCAGCTCTTCGGGAAGGGGGCGAGGGAGCAATCAGCCCCAGCATTTT. This rearrangement joins TRBV18 to TRBJ1-5; TRBD1 matches at 7 bases. There are 17 residues in the CDR3. The J segment lost 1 base and the V segment lost 6 bases, leaving 12 bases of the junction unmatched. From germline, CDR1 is KGHSH and CDR2 LQKENI.

This clone was picked up one time. J is TRBJ1-2 and V is TRBV27; 9 positions match TRBD1. Unmatched junction bases numbered 9, after V lost 4 bases and J lost 6 bases. Germline V gene lookup returns CDR1 MNHEY and CDR2 SMNVEV (reference sequence). The CDR3 spans 15 residues. The CDR3 loop reads CASSSGQGSFDGYTF. In nucleotides, the CDR3 is TGTGCCAGCAGTTCGGGACAGGGATCTTTTGATGGCTACACCTTC.

The rearrangement uses TRBV5-1 and TRBJ2-7; weak D call: TRBD1 (7 bases). Trimming removed 5 bases at V and 4 bases at J, with 16 bases between. The CDR3 length is 14 residues. Germline V CDR1 and CDR2: SGHRS, YFSETQ. CDR3 amino acids: CASRDRRGGYEQYF. CDR3 in DNA: TGCGCCAGCAGGGACAGGAGAGGAGGGTACGAGCAGTACTTC. Full variable domain (missing parts from reference TRBV5-1 and TRBJ2-7): KAGVTQTPRYLIKTRGQQVTLSCSPISGHRSVSWYQQTPGQGLQFLFEYFSETQRNKGNFPGRFSGRQFSNSRSEMNVSTLELGDSALYLCASRDRRGGYEQYFGPGTRLTVT.

The CDR3 here is CASSQDARDSPLHF. CDR3 coding DNA: TGTGCCAGCAGCCAAGACGCTAGAGATTCACCCCTCCACTTT. V gene TRBV4-2 combines with J gene TRBJ1-6; D gene unclear. CDR1 and CDR2 (germline): LGHNA, YNFKEQ. Trimming took off 0 bases at V and 8 bases at J, with 8 bases between the two ends. The CDR3 sequence is 14 residues long.

The chain combines TRBV19 with TRBJ1-6, with 8 nucleotides matching TRBD1. CDR3 size: 15 residues. V shed 4 bases and J 7 bases; nucleotides not matched to a gene: 6. The germline V gene encodes CDR1 LNHDA and CDR2 SQIVND (reference sequence). The CDR3 bases are TGTGCCAGTAGTACCGGACAGGGCGGGAATTCACCCCTCCACTTT. This codes for CASSTGQGGNSPLHF. The variable domain in full, completed from reference TRBV19 and TRBJ1-6, reads DGGITQSPKYLFRKEGQNVTLSCEQNLNHDAMYWYRQDPGQGLRLIYYSQIVNDFQKGDIAEGYSVSREKKESFPLTVTSAQKNPTAFYLCASSTGQGGNSPLHFGNGTRLTVT.

The count of this clone is one. The gene calls are TRBV6-2 or TRBV6-3 and TRBJ1-2, with unresolved D. CDR1 is MNHEY and CDR2 is SVGEGT in the germline V gene. CDR3 length: 13 residues. The V gene lost 2 bases and the J gene lost 12 bases, with 16 bases spanning the gap. This CDR3 reads CASSYVSGGGHTF. The CDR3 DNA is TGTGCCAGCAGTTACGTCTCCGGAGGCGGCCACACCTTC.

The chain is built from TRBV10-3 and TRBJ2-1, with 9 positions matching TRBD1. J lost 7 bases, V lost 11 bases, and 12 bases had no gene match. The CDR3 consists of 14 residues. Germline CDR1 and CDR2: ENHRY and SYGVKD. The CDR3, as DNA: TGTGCCTCAAAGGCGGGACAGGGCTTGAATGAGCAGTTCTTC. It specifies CASKAGQGLNEQFF.

This chain uses TRBV6-5 with TRBJ1-1; no clear D gene. Germline values: CDR1 MNHEY, CDR2 SVGAGI. CDR3 length: 14 amino acids. Trimming removed 0 bases at V and 1 base at J, with 6 bases between. The CDR3 is CASSYSRENTEAFF. Written as DNA, the CDR3 is TGTGCCAGCAGTTACTCGAGAGAGAACACTGAAGCTTTCTTT.

The chain couples TRBV7-9 to TRBJ2-7; 8 bases are shared with TRBD1. The CDR3 sequence is 15 residues long. After removal of 5 bases from V and 7 bases from J, the junction contained 13 bases not matched to a gene. CDR1 and CDR2 from the germline V gene are SEHNR and FQNEAQ (reference sequence). The CDR3 here is CASSGPGTGKREQYF. The DNA of the CDR3 is TGTGCCAGCAGCGGACCCGGGACAGGAAAGAGAGAGCAGTACTTC.

The chain joins TRBV3-1 (or the pseudogene TRBV3-2) to TRBJ1-2, with 9 bases aligning to TRBD1. CDR3 length equals 15 residues. V lost 1 base to trimming and J lost 8 bases; unmatched junction nucleotides: 8. From germline, CDR1 is LGHDT and CDR2 YNNKEL (reference sequence). DNA of the CDR3: TGTGCCAGCAGCCAAGTCACAGGGGGCGCTTGGGGCTACACCTTC. Its translation is CASSQVTGGAWGYTF.

This clone was seen a few times. The rearrangement links TRBV19 to TRBJ1-5; D remains unclear. The CDR3 is 13 residues long. The germline V gene encodes CDR1 LNHDA and CDR2 SQIVND (reference sequence). Trimming left V 11 bases short and J 4 bases short, with 15 bases between. In DNA form, the CDR3 reads TGTGCCGCGAGCGGGGTCGGGAATCAGCCCCAGCATTTT. It codes for CAASGVGNQPQHF. Full variable domain (outside the CDR3, taken from reference TRBV19 and TRBJ1-5): DGGITQSPKYLFRKEGQNVTLSCEQNLNHDAMYWYRQDPGQGLRLIYYSQIVNDFQKGDIAEGYSVSREKKESFPLTVTSAQKNPTAFYLCAASGVGNQPQHFGDGTRLSIL.

CDR3 DNA: TGTGCCAGCAGTTACCGGGCAGGGCTGAACACTGAAGCTTTCTTT. Residues: CASSYRAGLNTEAFF. This chain uses TRBV6-2 or TRBV6-3 with TRBJ1-1; perhaps TRBD1 as D (5 bases). Germline V gene sequence: CDR1 MNHEY, CDR2 SVGEGT. The CDR3 sequence is 15 residues long. V gave up 2 bases and J gave up 0 bases, with 10 bases separating them.

This rearrangement joins TRBV30 to TRBJ2-7; 11 nucleotides agree with TRBD1. Germline V CDR1 and CDR2: GTSNPN, SVGIG (reference sequence). This CDR3 has 12 residues. J was trimmed by 6 bases and V by 5 bases; bases with no gene match: 3. CDR3 bases: TGTGCCTGGGGGACAGGGGGTTCCGAGCAGTACTTC. Amino acids: CAWGTGGSEQYF.

This rearrangement joins TRBV7-9 to TRBJ2-5, with 10 nucleotides matching TRBD1. The CDR3 spans 17 residues. J lost 1 base, V lost 6 bases, and 11 bases had no gene match. The germline V gene encodes CDR1 SEHNR and CDR2 FQNEAQ (reference sequence). CDR3: CASSSRQGALFQETQYF. The CDR3 DNA reads as TGTGCCAGCAGTTCAAGACAGGGGGCGCTTTTCCAAGAGACCCAGTACTTC.

This chain links TRBV5-4 with TRBJ1-2; D is ambiguous. The germline V and J ends were trimmed by 2 bases and 6 bases, with 14 bases remaining between them. This CDR3 has 14 residues. The germline V gene encodes CDR1 SGHNT and CDR2 YYREEE (reference sequence). The CDR3 spells CASSFQRRVNGYTF. The CDR3 DNA is TGTGCCAGCAGCTTCCAGCGGAGGGTTAATGGCTACACCTTC.